These 17 T cell receptor beta chains were sequenced from one sample in a study of T cells in tumors after PD-1 blockade. Sequencing was performed with immunoSEQ multiplex PCR; in TCRdb, only in-frame clones are kept and a portion is missing. The sample carries 20,000 to 25,000 clones, roughly 78% recorded once. The source material was PBMCs, sampled before anti-PD-1 treatment. These receptors all stem from a human donor with basal cell carcinoma.

Worth noting for this clone: A read error may account for a junction end that differs from germline. In the same sample, other DNA sequences code for this CDR3. The chain combines TRBV2 with TRBJ2-1; TRBD2 aligns across 8 bases. The CDR3 length is 19 residues. The germline gives CDR1 SNHLY, CDR2 FYNNEI. The CDR3 loop reads CACSYGGARVGSSYNEQFF. CDR3 in DNA: TGTGCCTGCAGTTACGGGGGGGCGCGGGTGGGGAGCTCCTACAATGAGCAGTTCTTC.

The chain employs TRBV4-3 and TRBJ2-3; D is possibly TRBD1 (5 bases). This CDR3 region has 16 residues. The ends were cut back, 0 bases at V and 4 bases at J, with 14 bases in the middle. CDR1 is LGHNA, CDR2 YSLEER, per germline. As DNA, the CDR3 is TGCGCCAGCAGCCAAGATTATGGTCAGGGCGCAGATACGCAGTATTTT. Protein sequence: CASSQDYGQGADTQYF.

The CDR3 protein is CATSSWGVGNSPLHF. DNA of the CDR3: TGTGCCACCAGCAGCTGGGGAGTCGGAAATTCACCCCTCCACTTT. This chain connects TRBV15 to TRBJ1-6; no reliable D call. The CDR3 runs to 15 residues. Trimming took 3 bases from V and 7 from J, leaving 13 bases between them. Germline CDR1 is LNHNV and CDR2 is YYDKDF (reference sequence). The full variable domain, rest sourced from reference TRBV15 and TRBJ1-6, is DAMVIQNPRYQVTQFGKPVTLSCSQTLNHNVMYWYQQKSSQAPKLLFHYYDKDFNNEADTPDNFQSRRPNTSFCFLDIRSPGLGDTAMYLCATSSWGVGNSPLHFGNGTRLTVT.

In this sample, this clone is medium-sized (0.01 to 0.1%). This chain connects TRBV7-2 to TRBJ1-6; D may be TRBD1 (5 bases). V lost 1 base to trimming and J lost 9 bases, with 13 bases between them. CDR1 and CDR2 from the germline V gene are SGHTA and FQGNSA. This CDR3 is built from 15 residues. The CDR3 protein is CASSLVVGGISPLHF. The CDR3 DNA follows: TGTGCCAGCAGCTTAGTCGTGGGGGGGATTTCACCCCTCCACTTT.

This clone appeared once. This chain uses TRBV7-2 with TRBJ1-4, with no clear D. Trimming pared 3 bases from V and 8 bases from J, leaving 22 bases between. Per germline, CDR1 SGHTA and CDR2 FQGNSA. The CDR3 is 17 residues long. CDR3 sequence (DNA): TGTGCCAGCAGCTTGAGAACCGGATCTGGAATGGGGGAAAAACTGTTTTTT. Protein product: CASSLRTGSGMGEKLFF.

In this sample, this clone turned up once. This rearrangement joins TRBV2 to TRBJ2-1; TRBD2 agrees at 7 bases. Trimming cost V 11 bases and J 0 bases; bases outside gene matches: 22. This CDR3 has 19 amino acids. CDR1 and CDR2 from the germline V gene are SNHLY and FYNNEI. DNA of the CDR3: TGTGCCTGCTGTGATGGGTGGGGGGGGGAGGGGAGCTCCTACAATGAGCAGTTCTTC. This gives the protein CACCDGWGGEGSSYNEQFF.

The V call is TRBV4-2, the J call TRBJ2-3, with 11 bases lining up with TRBD2. This CDR3 has 16 residues. V gave up 0 bases and J gave up 4 bases; unmatched junction bases: 3. CDR1 and CDR2 from the germline V gene are LGHNA and YNFKEQ. The CDR3 here is CASSQDGTSGPDTQYF. As DNA, the CDR3 is TGTGCCAGCAGCCAAGATGGGACTAGCGGCCCAGATACGCAGTATTTT.

The chain is built from TRBV7-9 and TRBJ2-5; 12 nucleotides line up with TRBD1. Germline lookup yields CDR1 SEHNR and CDR2 FQNEAQ (reference sequence). The CDR3 runs to 16 residues. J gave up 6 bases and V 5 bases, and 10 bases lay outside the gene matches. DNA for the CDR3: TGTGCCAGCAGCCACGTGGGACAGGGGGCTGTGCAGACCCAGTACTTC. This translates into CASSHVGQGAVQTQYF.

V is TRBV27 and J is TRBJ1-2; 8 positions agree with TRBD1. The germline V gene encodes CDR1 MNHEY and CDR2 SMNVEV (reference sequence). Trimming at V came to 5 bases and at J to 7 bases, leaving 9 bases not matched to a gene. The CDR3 runs to 14 residues. DNA for the CDR3: TGTGCCAGCAGTCCCCATGACAGGGGAGGTGGCTACACCTTC. Translating it yields CASSPHDRGGGYTF.

V and J are TRBV27 and TRBJ1-1, with TRBD1 as a possible D gene (5 bases). CDR1 is MNHEY and CDR2 is SMNVEV in the germline V gene (reference sequence). This CDR3 is 12 amino acids long. V lost 5 bases, J lost 7 bases, and 11 bases lay in between. Here the CDR3 reads CASSRQGREAFF. CDR3 nucleotide sequence: TGTGCCAGCAGTCGGCAGGGCCGTGAAGCTTTCTTT.

This clone was detected once. V gene TRBV4-2 combines with J gene TRBJ2-3, with 11 nucleotides matching TRBD2. The CDR3 has 18 residues. From germline, CDR1 is LGHNA and CDR2 YNFKEQ. V was clipped by 3 bases and J by 5 bases; unmatched bases: 13. This CDR3 reads CASSHFKVLAGGGDTQYF. The CDR3 nucleotides read TGTGCCAGCAGCCATTTTAAAGTCCTAGCGGGGGGAGGAGATACGCAGTATTTT.

This clone was observed a handful of times. In DNA form, the CDR3 reads TGTGCCAGCAGTCCTAGGGTGGTGGTATACGAGCAGTACTTC. Translated: CASSPRVVVYEQYF. The chain joins TRBV2 to TRBJ2-7; D is unclear. In germline, CDR1 is SNHLY, CDR2 FYNNEI. This CDR3 is 14 amino acids long. Trimming pared 5 bases from V and 4 bases from J, leaving 15 bases between.

J is TRBJ2-2 and V is TRBV4-2; D call uncertain. The germline V gene has CDR1 LGHNA and CDR2 YNFKEQ. This CDR3 has 17 amino acids. With 2 bases removed from V and 5 bases from J, the gap between germline ends came to 18 bases. CDR3 nucleotide sequence: TGTGCCAGCAGCCAACGTTGGCCGGAGTTAGAGACCGGGGAGCTGTTTTTT. Translated, it gives CASSQRWPELETGELFF.

The chain joins TRBV21-1 to TRBJ2-2; TRBD2 reflects the table's D call only, with no check against the DNA. TRBV21-1 is recorded as a pseudogene. This CDR3 comprises 15 residues. The CDR3 coding sequence is TGTGCCAGCAGCCCGGGGACTCTAAAGGGCGGGGAGCTGTTTTTT. Amino acid sequence: CASSPGTLKGGELFF.

The chain employs TRBV6-4 and TRBJ1-4; 7 bases fit TRBD1. V shed 0 bases and J 7 bases; nucleotides not matched to a gene: 23. Germline V lookup: CDR1 MRHNA, CDR2 SNTAGT. CDR3 length equals 21 residues. The CDR3 is CASSDSPGVATGKGTSEKLFF. In nucleotides, the CDR3 is TGTGCCAGCAGTGACTCCCCCGGGGTAGCGACAGGGAAGGGGACGAGTGAAAAACTGTTTTTT.

This chain uses TRBV9 with TRBJ2-1; no clear D gene. The CDR3 loop spans 14 amino acids. The V gene lost 4 bases and the J gene lost 4 bases, with 12 bases spanning the gap. The germline V gene has CDR1 SGDLS and CDR2 YYNGEE. In DNA, the CDR3 is TGTGCCAGCAGCTTGTCAGGATTGTACAATGAGCAGTTCTTC. It encodes CASSLSGLYNEQFF.

The rearrangement uses TRBV7-2 and TRBJ2-3; 9 nucleotides agree with TRBD2. Germline values: CDR1 SGHTA, CDR2 FQGNSA. The CDR3 sequence is 16 residues long. Trimming took 5 bases from V and 1 from J; bases not matched to a gene: 7. CDR3 region: CASSLGPSGGTDTQYF. DNA for the CDR3: TGTGCCAGCAGCCTCGGCCCTAGCGGGGGCACAGATACGCAGTATTTT.